This T cell receptor (beta chain) was sequenced in a study of CD8+ T cells in alopecia areata. Concerning this clone: The antigen remains unidentified.

Study-wide results and limits: Patients shared TCRs less clearly than mice did, possibly owing to HLA. Lesional tissue from the scalp (especially in alopecia totalis/universalis) showed higher clonality than normal scalp.

From alopecia areata patients, lesional scalp punch biopsies and peripheral blood were collected. Cell sorting was applied to PBMCs, and CD4+ and CD8+ T cells were collected. V lost 4 bases, J lost 3 bases, and 11 bases lay in between. This CDR3 has 14 residues. Germline CDR1 reads SNHLY; CDR2 reads FYNNEI. cDNA serving as the sequencing template came from extracted, reverse transcribed RNA. Assay used: immunoSEQ multiplex PCR; TCRdb lists only in-frame clones, some missing. The repertoire holds 100,000 to 150,000 clones, with approximately 53% as singletons. The chain couples TRBV2 to TRBJ2-3; a weak D match, TRBD1 (6 bases). This specimen consisted of CD4+ T cells sorted from blood, obtained at week 0. The receptor's source is a human donor with alopecia areata. Here the CDR3 reads CASSAQGRTDTQYF. DNA for the CDR3: TGTGCCAGCAGTGCACAGGGTAGAACAGATACGCAGTATTTT.